This T cell receptor beta chain was identified in a study of blood T cell repertoires in COVID-19. This CDR3 region has 16 residues. V dropped 4 bases and J dropped 0 bases, with 12 bases sitting between them. Per the germline V gene, CDR1 is SGHTA and CDR2 is FQGNSA. This clone was seen a handful of times. The repertoire was sequenced with immunoSEQ multiplex PCR; TCRdb's copy has only in-frame clones and lacks some. The data hold about 120,000 clones, with approximately 87% observed a single time. This TCR was sampled from a man in his 70s who had recovered from COVID-19. Sequencing used peripheral blood. V gene TRBV7-2 combines with J gene TRBJ1-4; a weak D match, TRBD1 (5 bases). CDR3: CASSWFGATTNEKLFF. CDR3 bases: TGTGCCAGCAGCTGGTTTGGGGCAACAACTAATGAAAAACTGTTTTTT.